This T cell receptor (beta chain) is from a study of T cell repertoires in cytomegalovirus infection. The wider study: HLA-C-restricted CMV epitopes, recently identified, and well-studied HLA-B-restricted ones were used by the study.

TCRdb re-derived calls from the reads in MiXCR, one entry per CDR3 protein. This sample has about 330,000 distinct CDR3 sequences, with roughly 36% found just once. Remarks on this clonotype: Its antigen is as yet unknown.

Germline V gives CDR1 KGHSH, CDR2 LQKENI. V gave up 3 bases and J gave up 5 bases, with 19 bases separating them. This CDR3 region has 16 residues. The sample consisted of cultured PBMCs, taken from culture after CMV antigen stimulation. The rearrangement joins TRBV18 to TRBJ1-2; tentative D call: TRBD1 (5 bases). The receptor was isolated from a human donor in good health (CMV status not recorded). Some clones in this sample may be carry-over from other donors' samples. This chain's CDR3 is CASSPWPGTQGYGYTF. DNA of the CDR3: TGTGCCAGCTCACCGTGGCCGGGGACGCAGGGATATGGCTACACCTTC.